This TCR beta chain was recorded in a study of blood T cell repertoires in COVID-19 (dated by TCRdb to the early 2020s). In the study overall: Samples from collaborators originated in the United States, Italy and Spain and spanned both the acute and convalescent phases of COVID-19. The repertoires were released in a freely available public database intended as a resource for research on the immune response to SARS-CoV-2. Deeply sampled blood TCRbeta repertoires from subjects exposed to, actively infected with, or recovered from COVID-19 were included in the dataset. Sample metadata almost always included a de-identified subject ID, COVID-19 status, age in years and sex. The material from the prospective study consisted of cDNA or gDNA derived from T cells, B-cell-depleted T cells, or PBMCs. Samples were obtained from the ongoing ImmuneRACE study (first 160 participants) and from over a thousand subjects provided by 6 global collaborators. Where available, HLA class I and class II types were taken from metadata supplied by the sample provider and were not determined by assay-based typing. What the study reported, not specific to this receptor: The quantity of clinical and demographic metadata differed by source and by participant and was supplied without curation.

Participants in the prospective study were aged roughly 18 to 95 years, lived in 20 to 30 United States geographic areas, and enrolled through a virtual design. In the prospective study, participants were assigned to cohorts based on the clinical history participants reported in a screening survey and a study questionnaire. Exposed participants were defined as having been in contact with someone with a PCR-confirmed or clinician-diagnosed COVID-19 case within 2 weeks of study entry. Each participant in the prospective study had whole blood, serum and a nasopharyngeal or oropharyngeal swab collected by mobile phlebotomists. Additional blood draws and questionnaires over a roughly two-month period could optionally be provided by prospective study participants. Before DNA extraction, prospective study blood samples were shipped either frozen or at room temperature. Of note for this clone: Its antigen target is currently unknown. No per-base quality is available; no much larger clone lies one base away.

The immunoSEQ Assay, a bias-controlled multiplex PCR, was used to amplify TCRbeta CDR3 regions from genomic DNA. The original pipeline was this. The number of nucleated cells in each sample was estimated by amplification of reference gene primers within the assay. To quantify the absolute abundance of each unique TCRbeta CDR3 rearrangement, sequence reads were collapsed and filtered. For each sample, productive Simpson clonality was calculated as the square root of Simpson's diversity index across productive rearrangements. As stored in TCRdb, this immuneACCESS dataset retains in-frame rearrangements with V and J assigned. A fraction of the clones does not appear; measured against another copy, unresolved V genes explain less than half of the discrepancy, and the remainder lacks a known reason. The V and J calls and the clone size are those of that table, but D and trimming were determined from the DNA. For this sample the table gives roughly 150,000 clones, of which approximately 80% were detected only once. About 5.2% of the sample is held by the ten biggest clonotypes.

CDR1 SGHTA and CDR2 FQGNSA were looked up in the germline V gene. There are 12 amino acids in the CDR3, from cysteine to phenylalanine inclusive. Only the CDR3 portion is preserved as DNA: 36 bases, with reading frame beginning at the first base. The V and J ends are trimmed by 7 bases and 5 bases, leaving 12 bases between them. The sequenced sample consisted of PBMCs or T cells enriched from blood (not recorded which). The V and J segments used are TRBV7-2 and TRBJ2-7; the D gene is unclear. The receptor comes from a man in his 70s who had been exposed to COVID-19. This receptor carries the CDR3 CASTSISHEQYF. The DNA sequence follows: TGTGCCAGCACCTCGATTAGCCACGAGCAGTACTTC.